The clone carrying this T cell receptor beta chain has a handful of counts. The CDR3 totals 13 residues. Germline V gene sequence: CDR1 SGDLS, CDR2 YYNGEE. V was shortened by 0 bases and J by 7 bases, with 10 bases between the two germline ends. This sample stems from a study of shared clonotypes between healthy human individuals. Replicate PCRs run on unsorted PBMC used 300 to 350 ng DNA, which was about 28,000 T cell genomes. In the authors' workflow: ImmunoSEQ gave junction-only sequences without quality scores, so filtering differed. Profiled with immunoSEQ multiplex PCR; TCRdb holds only in-frame clones, not every one. That table supplies the V and J calls and clone size; D and trimming were determined from the DNA. Here the sample spans about 490,000 clones, over 60% being singletons.

This clonotype was obtained from a woman between 35 and 50 years old in good health. Some clones in this sample may be carry-over from other donors' samples. J is TRBJ1-1 and V is TRBV9; D remains ambiguous. The specimen was PBMCs. In DNA, the CDR3 is TGTGCCAGCAGCGTAGAGGCCTCTCGTGAAGCTTTCTTT. Amino acids: CASSVEASREAFF.